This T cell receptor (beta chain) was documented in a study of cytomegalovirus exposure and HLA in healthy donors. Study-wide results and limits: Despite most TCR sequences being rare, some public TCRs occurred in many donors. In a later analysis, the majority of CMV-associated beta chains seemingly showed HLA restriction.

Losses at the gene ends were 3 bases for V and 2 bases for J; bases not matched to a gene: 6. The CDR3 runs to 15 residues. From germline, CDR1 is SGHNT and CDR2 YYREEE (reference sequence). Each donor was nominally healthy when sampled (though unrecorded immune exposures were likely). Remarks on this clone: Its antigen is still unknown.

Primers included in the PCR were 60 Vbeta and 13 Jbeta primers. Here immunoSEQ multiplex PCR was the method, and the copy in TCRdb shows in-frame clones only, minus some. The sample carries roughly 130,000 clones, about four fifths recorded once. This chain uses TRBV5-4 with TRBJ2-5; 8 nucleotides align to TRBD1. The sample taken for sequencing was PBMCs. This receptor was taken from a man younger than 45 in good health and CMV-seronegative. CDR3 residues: CASSYGQGTQETQYF. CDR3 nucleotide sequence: TGTGCCAGCAGCTACGGACAGGGAACACAAGAGACCCAGTACTTC.